This TCR beta chain was documented in a study of identifying expanded T cells in peripheral blood. Study results and caveats: Across healthy donors, higher total template counts meant significantly greater roughly 2-week count variance. Over approximately two and four weeks, about 15 and 19 clones changed, versus roughly 1.1 between replicates.

Collection occurred without any documented infections or immune events in donors. This clone showed up just once. Its antigen is undetermined. Data came from immunoSEQ multiplex PCR; TCRdb stores just in-frame clones and leaves some out. The table has some 77,000 clones, around 89% seen once. Germline V gene sequence: CDR1 LNHNV, CDR2 YYDKDF (reference sequence). The CDR3 loop spans 17 amino acids. The V gene lost 0 bases and the J gene lost 0 bases, with 12 bases spanning the gap. Sequenced material: blood. The receptor was isolated from a person aged 18 to 69 in good health. The J gene is TRBJ2-1, the V gene TRBV15, with no clear D. Here the CDR3 reads CATSRDENTLSYNEQFF. The CDR3 nucleotides are TGTGCCACCAGCAGAGATGAAAACACCCTCTCCTACAATGAGCAGTTCTTC.